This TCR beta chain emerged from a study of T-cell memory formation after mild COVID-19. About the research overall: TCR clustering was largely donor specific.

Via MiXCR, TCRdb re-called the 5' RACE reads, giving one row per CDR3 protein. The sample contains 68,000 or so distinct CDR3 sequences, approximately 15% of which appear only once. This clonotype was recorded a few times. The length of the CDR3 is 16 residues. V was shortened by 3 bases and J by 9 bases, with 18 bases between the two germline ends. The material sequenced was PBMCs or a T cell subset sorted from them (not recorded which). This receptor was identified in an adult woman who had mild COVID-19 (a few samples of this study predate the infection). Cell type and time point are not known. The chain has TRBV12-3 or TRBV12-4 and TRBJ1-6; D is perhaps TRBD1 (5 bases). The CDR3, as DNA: TGTGCCAGCAGTTTTAGTTATGGGCGGGGGGTTTCACCCCTCCACTTT. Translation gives CASSFSYGRGVSPLHF.